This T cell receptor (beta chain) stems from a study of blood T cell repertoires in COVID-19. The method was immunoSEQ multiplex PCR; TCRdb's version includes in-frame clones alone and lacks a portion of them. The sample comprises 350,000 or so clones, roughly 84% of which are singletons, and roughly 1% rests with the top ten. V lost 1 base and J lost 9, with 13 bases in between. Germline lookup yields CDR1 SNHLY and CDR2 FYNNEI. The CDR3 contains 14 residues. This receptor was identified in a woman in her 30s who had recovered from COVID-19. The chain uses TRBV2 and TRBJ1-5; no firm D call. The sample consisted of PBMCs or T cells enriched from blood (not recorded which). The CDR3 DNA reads TGTGCCAGCAGTGAAGGCTACGAGGGAGGGCCCCAGCATTTT. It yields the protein CASSEGYEGGPQHF.